This TCR beta chain was obtained from a study of blood T cell repertoires in COVID-19. Study details: Samples of COVID-19 (acute and convalescent) were obtained from the United States, Italy and Spain.

The CDR3 is 12 amino acids. Germline CDR1 and CDR2: GTSNPN and SVGIG (reference sequence). V gave up 5 bases and J gave up 2 bases, with 8 bases separating them. TCRdb's table, derived via immunoSEQ multiplex PCR, lists solely in-frame clones and lacks some. The sample has around 280,000 clones; 90% are singletons. The TCR sequence derives from a woman aged 18 to 35 with acute COVID-19. This chain connects TRBV30 to TRBJ2-3; the D is unclear. Sequenced input: PBMCs or T cells enriched from blood (not recorded which). The DNA for the CDR3 is TGTGCCTGGGATAGAGACACAGATACGCAGTATTTT. This gives the protein CAWDRDTDTQYF.